This TCR beta chain was obtained from a study of blood T cell repertoires in COVID-19. In the authors' methods: How many nucleated cells were present was estimated from reference gene primer amplification. Sequencing was performed with immunoSEQ multiplex PCR; in TCRdb, only in-frame clones are kept and a portion is missing. Clone size and V and J calls were adopted from that table, with D and trimming inferred from the DNA. The sample lists roughly 120,000 clones, around nine tenths seen once, with less than 2% in the top ten. V dropped 8 bases and J dropped 3; count of bases not matched to a gene: 13. Germline assignment: CDR1 SNHLY and CDR2 FYNNEI. The CDR3 consists of 16 residues.

This TCR derives from a human donor with active COVID-19. The donor label of this sample is uncertain. The sequenced sample consisted of peripheral blood. This chain links TRBV2 with TRBJ1-5; 7 bases fit TRBD1. CDR3 sequence reads: CASRTGTVQFNQPQHF. CDR3 in DNA: TGTGCCAGCCGAACCGGGACAGTACAATTCAATCAGCCCCAGCATTTT.